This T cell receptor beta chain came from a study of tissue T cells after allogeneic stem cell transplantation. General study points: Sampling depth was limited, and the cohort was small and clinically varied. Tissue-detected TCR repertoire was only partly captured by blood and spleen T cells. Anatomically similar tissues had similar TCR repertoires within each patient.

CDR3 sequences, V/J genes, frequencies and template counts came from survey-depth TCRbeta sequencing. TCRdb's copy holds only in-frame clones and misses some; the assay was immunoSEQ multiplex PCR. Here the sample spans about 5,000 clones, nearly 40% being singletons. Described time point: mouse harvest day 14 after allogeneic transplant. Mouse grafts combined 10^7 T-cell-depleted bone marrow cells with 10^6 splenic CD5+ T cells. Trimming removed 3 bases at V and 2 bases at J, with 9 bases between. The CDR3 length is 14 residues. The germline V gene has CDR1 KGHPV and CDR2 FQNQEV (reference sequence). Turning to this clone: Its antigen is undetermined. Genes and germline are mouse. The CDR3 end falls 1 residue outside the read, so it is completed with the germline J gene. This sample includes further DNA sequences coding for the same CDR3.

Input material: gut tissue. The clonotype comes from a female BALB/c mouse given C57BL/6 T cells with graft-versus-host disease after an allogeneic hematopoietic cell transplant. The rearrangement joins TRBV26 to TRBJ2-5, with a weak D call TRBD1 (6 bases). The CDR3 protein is CASSLGTFQDTQYF. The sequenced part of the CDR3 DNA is TGTGCCAGCAGTCTCGGGACATTCCAAGACACCCAGTAC.